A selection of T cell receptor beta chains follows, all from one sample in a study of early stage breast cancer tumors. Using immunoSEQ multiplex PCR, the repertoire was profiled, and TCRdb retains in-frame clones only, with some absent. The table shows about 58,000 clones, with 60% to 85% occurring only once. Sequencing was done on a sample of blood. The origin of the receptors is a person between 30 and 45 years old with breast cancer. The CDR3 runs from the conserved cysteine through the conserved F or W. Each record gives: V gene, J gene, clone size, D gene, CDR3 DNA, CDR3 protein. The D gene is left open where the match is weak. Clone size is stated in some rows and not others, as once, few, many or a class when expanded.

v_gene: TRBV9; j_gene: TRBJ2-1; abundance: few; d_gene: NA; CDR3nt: TGTGCCAGCAGCCCCCACGGAGGGGGAATAAATGAGCAGTTCTTC; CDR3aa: CASSPHGGGINEQFF
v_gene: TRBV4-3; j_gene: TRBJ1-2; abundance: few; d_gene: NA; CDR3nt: TGCGCCAGCAGCCAAGATGCGGCAAACTATGGCTACACCTTC; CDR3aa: CASSQDAANYGYTF
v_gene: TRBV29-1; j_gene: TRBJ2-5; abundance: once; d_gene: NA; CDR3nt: TGCAGCGCTACCCAAGAGACCCAGTACTTC; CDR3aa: CSATQETQYF
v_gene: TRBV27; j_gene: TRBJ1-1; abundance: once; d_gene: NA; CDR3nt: TGTGCCAGCAGTTTAAGGTACAGCTCTGAAGCTTTCTTT; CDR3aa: CASSLRYSSEAFF
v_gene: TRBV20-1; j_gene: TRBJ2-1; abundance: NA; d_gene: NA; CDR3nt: TGCAGTGCGAGGGGGAACGGAGAGCAGTTCTTC; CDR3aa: CSARGNGEQFF
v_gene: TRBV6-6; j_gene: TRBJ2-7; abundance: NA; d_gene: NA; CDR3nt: TGTGCCAGCAGTTCATTGGACTTCTCCTACGAGCAGTACTTC; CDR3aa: CASSSLDFSYEQYF
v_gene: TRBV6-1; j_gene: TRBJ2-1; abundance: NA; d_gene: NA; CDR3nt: TGTGCCAGCAGCTACCACTACAATGAGCAGTTCTTC; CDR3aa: CASSYHYNEQFF
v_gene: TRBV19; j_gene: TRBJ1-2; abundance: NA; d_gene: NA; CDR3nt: TGTGCCAGTAGTCCTACGACAGAGACCTATGGCTACACCTTC; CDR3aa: CASSPTTETYGYTF
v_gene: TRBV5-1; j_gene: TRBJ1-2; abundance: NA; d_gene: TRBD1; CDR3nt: TGCGCCAGCAGCTTGGCACCAGGGGGTTCTAACTATGGCTACACCTTC; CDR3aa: CASSLAPGGSNYGYTF
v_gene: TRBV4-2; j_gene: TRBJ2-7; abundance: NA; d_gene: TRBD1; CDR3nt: TGTGCCAGCAGCCAAGATAGGGACAGTTACTACGAGCAGTACTTC; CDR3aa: CASSQDRDSYYEQYF
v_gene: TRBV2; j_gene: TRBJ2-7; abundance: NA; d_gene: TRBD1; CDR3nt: TGTGCCAGCAGGGACCCGGGACAGGGAAGCTCCTACGAGCAGTACTTC; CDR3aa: CASRDPGQGSSYEQYF
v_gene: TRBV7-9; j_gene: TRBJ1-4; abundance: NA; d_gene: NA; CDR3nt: TGTGCCAGCAGCTCGACAACAAGGAATGAAAAACTGTTTTTT; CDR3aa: CASSSTTRNEKLFF
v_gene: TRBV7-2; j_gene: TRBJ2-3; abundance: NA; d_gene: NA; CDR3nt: TGTGCCAGCAGCCTGAGATGGGATACGCAGTATTTT; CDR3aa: CASSLRWDTQYF
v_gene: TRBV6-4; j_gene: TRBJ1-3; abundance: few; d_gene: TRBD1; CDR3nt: TGTGCCAGCAGTGAGGACAGGGGAAACACCATATATTTT; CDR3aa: CASSEDRGNTIYF
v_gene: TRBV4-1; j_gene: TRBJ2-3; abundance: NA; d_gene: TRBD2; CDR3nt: TGCGCCAGCAGCCAAGCAAAGAGGTCTAGCGGGAGTATGGATACGCAGTATTTT; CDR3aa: CASSQAKRSSGSMDTQYF
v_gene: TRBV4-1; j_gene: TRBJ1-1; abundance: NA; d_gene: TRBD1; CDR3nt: TGCGCCAGCAGCCAGGGGACAGGGGGCTTGTTCGGGGCTGAAGCTTTCTTT; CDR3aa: CASSQGTGGLFGAEAFF
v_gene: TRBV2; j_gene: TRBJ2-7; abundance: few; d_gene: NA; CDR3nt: TGTGCCAGCACCCCGGTCGTCTCCTACGAGCAGTACTTC; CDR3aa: CASTPVVSYEQYF